This TCR beta chain was documented in a study of T cell responses to AZD1222 COVID-19 vaccine. The assay was immunoSEQ multiplex PCR, and TCRdb's table has in-frame clones only and misses some. The table has 100,000 to 150,000 clones, 75% to 85% seen once. By sample share, this clone is medium-sized. CDR3 size: 16 residues. Germline V gene lookup returns CDR1 SEHNR and CDR2 FQNEAQ (reference sequence). Trimming left V 5 bases short and J 10 bases short, with 23 bases between. The TCR comes from an adult who received the AZD1222 COVID-19 vaccine. The V gene is TRBV7-9, the J gene TRBJ1-4; a weak D match, TRBD1 (5 bases). This material consisted of peripheral blood, taken 28 days after the second AZD1222 dose. The CDR3 DNA reads as TGTGCCAGCAGCCAGGAGGGGCACTCCTTCGGGGGAAAACTGTTTTTT. Translated: CASSQEGHSFGGKLFF. The full variable domain, with the rest looked up from reference TRBV7-9 and TRBJ1-4, is DTGVSQNPRHKITKRGQNVTFRCDPISEHNRLYWYRQTLGQGPEFLTYFQNEAQLEKSRLLSDRFSAERPKGSFSTLEIQRTEQGDSAMYLCASSQEGHSFGGKLFFGSGTQLSVL.